These 5 T cell receptor beta chains came from one sample sequenced in a study of blood T cell repertoires in COVID-19. This table comes from immunoSEQ multiplex PCR, and its TCRdb copy is limited to in-frame clones, with some not included. This sample carries roughly 220,000 clones, about nine tenths of them seen once, and the ten largest clones take around 2.2%. Sample: peripheral blood. These receptors were taken from a man between 25 and 39 years old who had recovered from COVID-19.

V usage is TRBV5-6 and J usage is TRBJ2-4; maybe TRBD2 (5 bases). The length of the CDR3 is 12 residues. Trimming left V 0 bases short and J 16 bases short, with 14 bases between. Per germline, CDR1 SGHDT and CDR2 YYEEEE. CDR3 sequence (DNA): TGTGCCAGCAGCTTGGAGTTCCGGGAACAATACTTC. It yields the protein CASSLEFREQYF.

The CDR3, as DNA: TGTGCCAGCAGCGTAGGGTGGGGAGAGACAGGGAGCTACGAGCAGTACTTC. It codes for CASSVGWGETGSYEQYF. This chain connects TRBV9 to TRBJ2-7, with 7 positions matching TRBD1. The germline CDR1 and CDR2 sequences are SGDLS and YYNGEE. This CDR3 has 17 residues. Trimming took 0 bases from V and 3 from J; bases not matched to a gene: 12.

This chain connects TRBV2 to TRBJ2-7; the D gene is possibly TRBD2 (5 bases). Germline CDR1 is SNHLY and CDR2 is FYNNEI. The CDR3 has 15 residues. The germline V and J ends were trimmed by 1 base and 6 bases, with 16 bases remaining between them. CDR3 in DNA: TGTGCCAGCAGTGAAGTTACGGGAACCCCCCTCGAGCAGTACTTC. Translation gives CASSEVTGTPLEQYF.

V and J are TRBV4-1 and TRBJ2-7, with TRBD1 matching over 7 bases. The junction had 3 bases not matched to a gene; V was cut back by 1 base and J by 0 bases. The CDR3 consists of 15 residues. The germline gives CDR1 MGHRA, CDR2 YSYEKL. The CDR3 nucleotides read TGCGCCAGCAGCCAAGCTCCAGGGGGCTCCTACGAGCAGTACTTC. It yields the protein CASSQAPGGSYEQYF.

The chain couples TRBV11-3 to TRBJ2-1; maybe TRBD2 (5 bases). V was cut by 5 bases and J by 3 bases, with 8 bases left in between. Germline CDR1 and CDR2: SGHNT and YENEEA. CDR3 length equals 13 residues. The DNA of the CDR3 is TGTGCCAGCAGCCCCCGGGGCTACAATGAGCAGTTCTTC. This gives the protein CASSPRGYNEQFF.